These 32 T cell receptor beta chains originate from one sample sequenced in a study of T cells in pancreatic ductal adenocarcinoma. The selected patients with pancreatic ductal adenocarcinoma had surgery but no neoadjuvant therapy. Profiled with immunoSEQ multiplex PCR; TCRdb holds only in-frame clones, not every one. Of 25,000 to 35,000 clones listed, approximately 92% are singletons. Sequences were obtained from PBMCs. The receptors stem from a human donor with pancreatic ductal adenocarcinoma.

J is TRBJ1-3 and V is TRBV25-1; D is ambiguous. CDR3 size: 14 residues. Between the trimmed V and J ends, which lost 6 bases and 0 bases, there was a span of 9 bases. Germline loops: CDR1 MGHDK, CDR2 SYGVNS. DNA for the CDR3: TGTGCCAGCAGGGACCGCCACTCTGGAAACACCATATATTTT. Its protein product is CASRDRHSGNTIYF. The full variable domain, its missing parts supplied by reference TRBV25-1 and TRBJ1-3, is EADIYQTPRYLVIGTGKKITLECSQTMGHDKMYWYQQDPGMELHLIHYSYGVNSTEKGDLSSESTVSRIRTEHFPLTLESARPSHTSQYLCASRDRHSGNTIYFGEGSWLTVV.

This chain links TRBV7-9 with TRBJ2-1; the D gene is possibly TRBD1 (7 bases). V was pared by 5 bases and J by 1 base, with 24 bases between. Per germline, CDR1 SEHNR and CDR2 FQNEAQ (reference sequence). This CDR3 is built from 19 residues. For the CDR3, the DNA is TGTGCCAGCAGCGCGAGGGGCCCCGGGCAGGGGGGATCCTACAATGAGCAGTTCTTC. Translation gives CASSARGPGQGGSYNEQFF.

This chain links TRBV6-5 with TRBJ2-7, with D unresolved. CDR1 and CDR2 (germline): MNHEY, SVGAGI. V was cut by 6 bases and J by 5 bases, with 11 bases left in between. The CDR3 length is 12 residues. CDR3: CASRTLLNEQYF. The CDR3 coding sequence is TGTGCCAGCAGGACCTTACTCAACGAGCAGTACTTC.

J is TRBJ2-1 and V is TRBV11-2, with 7 nucleotides matching TRBD2. The V gene's germline CDR1 is SGHAT and CDR2 FQNNGV. V lost 5 bases and J lost 8; bases outside the gene matches: 9. The CDR3 is 14 residues long. CDR3: CASSLSGNRHEQFF. The CDR3 nucleotides are TGTGCCAGCAGCCTAAGCGGGAATCGCCATGAGCAGTTCTTC.

In this sample, this clone turned up once. The DNA of the CDR3 is TGTGCCAGCAGTGTTGGAGAGAACACAGATACGCAGTATTTT. Protein: CASSVGENTDTQYF. The rearrangement joins TRBV6-1 to TRBJ2-3; D uncertain. Trimming cost V 4 bases and J 2 bases, with 10 bases left between them. The CDR3 has 14 residues. The germline gives CDR1 MNHNS, CDR2 SASEGT.

This chain links TRBV12-5 with TRBJ1-5; D is unclear. Germline V CDR1 and CDR2: LGHNT, FRNRAP. CDR3 size: 13 residues. Between the trimmed V and J ends, which lost 7 bases and 6 bases, there was a span of 13 bases. The CDR3 DNA follows: TGTGCTAGTGCAAGGGAGGGAGGTCAGCCCCAGCATTTT. Amino acids: CASAREGGQPQHF.

This rearrangement joins TRBV19 to TRBJ2-2; perhaps TRBD1 as D (5 bases). Germline V gene lookup returns CDR1 LNHDA and CDR2 SQIVND (reference sequence). This CDR3 is 15 amino acids long. V was pared by 3 bases and J by 0 bases, with 8 bases between. CDR3 region: CASSIRTSNTGELFF. The CDR3 nucleotides are TGTGCCAGTAGTATCAGGACATCGAACACCGGGGAGCTGTTTTTT. The full variable domain, completed using reference TRBV19 and TRBJ2-2, is DGGITQSPKYLFRKEGQNVTLSCEQNLNHDAMYWYRQDPGQGLRLIYYSQIVNDFQKGDIAEGYSVSREKKESFPLTVTSAQKNPTAFYLCASSIRTSNTGELFFGEGSRLTVL.

The chain uses TRBV5-1 and TRBJ1-2; D perhaps matches TRBD1 (5 bases). The germline V gene encodes CDR1 SGHRS and CDR2 YFSETQ. The V end lost 4 bases, the J end lost 9 bases, and 13 bases lay between the germline ends. CDR3 length equals 12 residues. This CDR3 reads CASSLGDWRYTF. CDR3 in DNA: TGCGCCAGCAGCCTTGGGGACTGGCGCTACACCTTC.

This sequence joins TRBV5-5 and TRBJ2-7, with D unresolved. Trimming pared 1 base from V and 3 bases from J, leaving 8 bases between. CDR3 length: 13 amino acids. Looked up from germline, CDR1 is SGHKS and CDR2 is YYEKEE (reference sequence). The CDR3 DNA reads as TGTGCCAGCAGCTTGACCCACTACTACGAGCAGTACTTC. Encoded protein: CASSLTHYYEQYF.

The chain uses TRBV7-2 and TRBJ2-2, with TRBD2 matching 9 bases. The J segment lost 7 bases and the V segment lost 5 bases, leaving 17 bases of the junction unmatched. Germline CDR1 SGHTA, CDR2 FQGNSA. The CDR3 totals 18 residues. The CDR3 nucleotides read TGTGCCAGCAGCCACCCGATTTCGGCGGGAGGGCTGGACGGGGAGCTGTTTTTT. This gives the protein CASSHPISAGGLDGELFF.

Comment on this clone: Other DNA sequences of this sample code for an identical CDR3. CDR3 sequence reads: CAFGRGSGNTIYF. Written as DNA, the CDR3 is TGTGCCTTCGGACGGGGTTCTGGAAACACCATATATTTT. This chain uses TRBV30 with TRBJ1-3; unclear D gene. From germline, CDR1 is GTSNPN and CDR2 SVGIG (reference sequence). The ends were cut back, 7 bases at V and 1 base at J, with 11 bases in the middle. The CDR3 sequence is 13 residues long. Variable domain in full (rest from reference TRBV30 and TRBJ1-3): SQTIHQWPATLVQPVGSPLSLECTVEGTSNPNLYWYRQAAGRGLQLLFYSVGIGQISSEVPQNLSASRPQDRQFILSSKKLLLSDSGFYLCAFGRGSGNTIYFGEGSWLTVV.

This CDR3 reads CASSKALLLAGGPVTGELFF. In DNA form, the CDR3 reads TGTGCCAGCAGCAAAGCGCTCCTACTAGCGGGAGGGCCGGTCACCGGGGAGCTGTTTTTT. The chain has TRBV21-1 and TRBJ2-2; the tabulated D call, TRBD2, remains unverified against the DNA. TRBV21-1 is reported as a pseudogene. CDR3 size: 20 residues.

The rearrangement joins TRBV6-6 to TRBJ1-5; perhaps TRBD1 as D (5 bases). Per germline, CDR1 MNHNY and CDR2 SVGAGI (reference sequence). The V end lost 7 bases, the J end lost 0 bases, and 16 bases lay between the germline ends. This CDR3 spans 16 amino acids. The DNA for the CDR3 is TGTGCCAGCAAATCCGGGACGCGTTATAGCAATCAGCCCCAGCATTTT. Translation: CASKSGTRYSNQPQHF.

The count of this clone is one. This chain connects TRBV7-2 to TRBJ2-1; 8 nucleotides line up with TRBD2. V lost 5 bases and J lost 1; bases outside the gene matches: 10. Germline V lookup: CDR1 SGHTA, CDR2 FQGNSA. The CDR3 is 17 amino acids. The DNA of the CDR3 is TGTGCCAGCAGCCCACGGGTAGCGGGATTGTCCTACAATGAGCAGTTCTTC. Amino acids: CASSPRVAGLSYNEQFF.

This chain joins TRBV27 and TRBJ2-2; 10 bases line up with TRBD2. CDR3 length equals 16 residues. Germline loops: CDR1 MNHEY, CDR2 SMNVEV (reference sequence). Unmatched junction bases numbered 7, after V lost 2 bases and J lost 7 bases. CDR3 bases: TGTGCCAGCAGTTTAAGTACTAGCGGGATGGACGGGGAGCTGTTTTTT. It codes for CASSLSTSGMDGELFF.

The chain links TRBV29-1 to TRBJ2-5, with 8 bases matching TRBD1. With the DNA end fitting TRBJ2-7 better, the J assignment may be wrong. Per germline, CDR1 SQVTM and CDR2 ANQGSEA. This CDR3 has 15 amino acids. This CDR3 reads CSAVGQGASYYEQYF. The CDR3, as DNA: TGCAGCGCCGTAGGGCAGGGGGCCAGTTACTACGAGCAGTACTTC.

The chain links TRBV7-9 to TRBJ1-3; perhaps TRBD1 as D (6 bases). Trimming took off 8 bases at V and 7 bases at J, with 12 bases between the two ends. The CDR3 totals 12 residues. Looked up from germline, CDR1 is SEHNR and CDR2 is FQNEAQ (reference sequence). The CDR3 nucleotides are TGTGCCAGCCGGAAGGACAGCAACACCATATATTTT. This sequence encodes CASRKDSNTIYF.

This sequence joins TRBV6-5 and TRBJ1-5; the D is unclear. The V end lost 4 bases, the J end lost 9 bases, and 13 bases lay between the germline ends. The CDR3 runs 13 residues. The germline V gene encodes CDR1 MNHEY and CDR2 SVGAGI. CDR3 in amino acids: CASSSSKFAPQHF. The CDR3, as DNA: TGTGCCAGCAGTTCCTCTAAATTTGCGCCCCAGCATTTT.

The chain combines TRBV18 with TRBJ1-3; 7 bases agree with TRBD1. The V segment lost 1 base and the J segment 2 bases; nucleotides outside the gene matches: 5. The CDR3 consists of 16 residues. Looked up from germline, CDR1 is KGHSH and CDR2 is LQKENI. The CDR3 loop reads CASSPRQGFAGNTIYF. Here the CDR3 DNA reads TGTGCCAGCTCACCACGACAGGGTTTCGCTGGAAACACCATATATTTT. The full variable domain, completed using reference TRBV18 and TRBJ1-3, is NAGVMQNPRHLVRRRGQEARLRCSPMKGHSHVYWYRQLPEEGLKFMVYLQKENIIDESGMPKERFSAEFPKEGPSILRIQQVVRGDSAAYFCASSPRQGFAGNTIYFGEGSWLTVV.

The rearrangement joins TRBV9 to TRBJ2-2; D tentatively reads TRBD1 or TRBD2 (6 bases each). V was shortened by 3 bases and J by 3 bases, with 12 bases between the two germline ends. The CDR3 has 15 residues. Per germline, CDR1 SGDLS and CDR2 YYNGEE. The CDR3 reads CASSGRDKYTGELFF. CDR3 coding DNA: TGTGCCAGCAGCGGGCGGGACAAATACACCGGGGAGCTGTTTTTT. The full variable domain, its missing parts supplied by reference TRBV9 and TRBJ2-2, is DSGVTQTPKHLITATGQRVTLRCSPRSGDLSVYWYQQSLDQGLQFLIQYYNGEERAKGNILERFSAQQFPDLHSELNLSSLELGDSALYFCASSGRDKYTGELFFGEGSRLTVL.

J is TRBJ1-2 and V is TRBV7-2; 7 bases align to TRBD1. J was trimmed by 2 bases and V by 5 bases; bases with no gene match: 8. This CDR3 comprises 15 residues. The germline gives CDR1 SGHTA, CDR2 FQGNSA. DNA of the CDR3: TGTGCCAGCAGCGTTAACAGGGGCGGCAACTATGGCTACACCTTC. The encoded protein is CASSVNRGGNYGYTF.

This chain connects TRBV7-2 to TRBJ2-7; D gene unclear. With 4 bases removed from V and 3 bases from J, the gap between germline ends came to 19 bases. Germline V CDR1 and CDR2: SGHTA, FQGNSA. The CDR3 has 16 residues. Here the CDR3 reads CASSSKELVRGYEQYF. As DNA, the CDR3 is TGTGCCAGCAGCTCCAAGGAGTTAGTTCGTGGCTACGAGCAGTACTTC.

The V gene is TRBV12-5, the J gene TRBJ2-3; possible D gene TRBD2, 5 bases. Germline assignment: CDR1 LGHNT and CDR2 FRNRAP. The CDR3 consists of 16 residues. Trimming pared 0 bases from V and 2 bases from J, leaving 12 bases between. The CDR3 DNA reads as TGTGCTAGTGGTTTGGTACCGGACTTGTACACAGATACGCAGTATTTT. Protein sequence: CASGLVPDLYTDTQYF.

The chain is built from TRBV6-1 and TRBJ1-5; D is perhaps TRBD1 (6 bases). The CDR3 covers 14 residues. V was cut by 4 bases and J by 3 bases, with 10 bases left in between. The germline CDR1 and CDR2 sequences are MNHNS and SASEGT. The CDR3 region has the DNA TGTGCCAGCAGTGGTGGGGGCAACAATCAGCCCCAGCATTTT. It translates to CASSGGGNNQPQHF.

The chain carries TRBV7-9 and TRBJ1-4; no clear D gene. This CDR3 spans 15 amino acids. V lost 5 bases, J lost 5 bases, and 15 bases lay in between. CDR1 SEHNR and CDR2 FQNEAQ come from the germline V gene (reference sequence). CDR3 coding DNA: TGTGCCAGCAGCCTGGTGAGCTCTGGGAATGAAAAACTGTTTTTT. Translated: CASSLVSSGNEKLFF.

The chain combines TRBV6-6 with TRBJ1-2, with D unclear. CDR1 is MNHNY and CDR2 is SVGAGI in the germline V gene (reference sequence). CDR3 length: 13 amino acids. Trimming stripped 0 bases from V and 5 bases from J, with 7 bases between. The CDR3 DNA sequence: TGTGCCAGCAGTTACTCGACACTTTATGGCTACACCTTC. The encoded protein is CASSYSTLYGYTF.

This clone was picked up a small number of times. J is TRBJ1-5 and V is TRBV4-1; possible D gene TRBD1, 6 bases. Germline-derived CDR1 and CDR2 are MGHRA and YSYEKL. V was trimmed by 4 bases and J by 8 bases, leaving 12 bases between them. CDR3 length: 13 amino acids. CDR3 nucleotide sequence: TGCGCCAGCAGCCCCAACGCAGGGGAGCCCCAGCATTTT. It specifies CASSPNAGEPQHF.

The genes are TRBV2 and TRBJ1-2, with 7 bases identical to TRBD1. There are 14 residues in the CDR3. Germline V gene data show CDR1 as SNHLY and CDR2 as FYNNEI. Trimming at V came to 4 bases and at J to 4 bases, leaving 6 bases not matched to a gene. CDR3 region: CASSVYRDSYGYTF. CDR3 bases: TGTGCCAGCAGTGTATACCGGGACAGCTATGGCTACACCTTC.

The genes are TRBV30 and TRBJ2-7, with 11 nucleotides matching TRBD2. J gave up 4 bases and V 5 bases, and 13 bases lay outside the gene matches. The CDR3 runs to 16 residues. Germline CDR1 and CDR2: GTSNPN and SVGIG (reference sequence). The CDR3 coding sequence is TGTGCCTGGGCACTATCTTTTAGCGGGAGGGGTTACGAGCAGTACTTC. Residues: CAWALSFSGRGYEQYF.

This chain connects TRBV9 to TRBJ2-5, with D maybe TRBD1 (5 bases). The closer fit of TRBJ2-7 to the DNA end suggests the J call may be wrong. The CDR3 is made up of 14 amino acids. Germline V gene data show CDR1 as SGDLS and CDR2 as YYNGEE. CDR3 DNA: TGTGCCAGCAGCGTAGCGCAGGGTAATTACGAGCAGTACTTC. Its translation: CASSVAQGNYEQYF.

The rearrangement links TRBV5-1 to TRBJ2-3; 11 bases map to TRBD1. This CDR3 contains 17 residues. Trimming took 4 bases from V and 1 from J; bases not matched to a gene: 8. Germline assignment: CDR1 SGHRS and CDR2 YFSETQ. The CDR3 bases are TGCGCCAGCAGCCCACTCGGGACAGGGGGGGGCACAGATACGCAGTATTTT. Translated: CASSPLGTGGGTDTQYF.

The V and J genes are TRBV5-3 and TRBJ1-5; tentatively, D is TRBD1 (6 bases). Being an ORF, TRBV5-3 has a function that is uncertain. The V end was cut by 6 bases, the J end by 6 bases, with 25 bases between. The CDR3 has 17 residues. Written as DNA, the CDR3 is TGTGCCAGAACATATAATTGGGCAGACAGGTTAAGTCAGCCCCAGCATTTT. It encodes CARTYNWADRLSQPQHF.